What follows describes a single T cell receptor (beta chain). Which antigen it targets is not known. No base quality information exists; no much larger clone differs at one position. The sample originates from a study of response to subunit inactivated influenza vaccine (dated by TCRdb to 2017 to 2018). Looking at the study overall: Deep quantitative profiling of the T cell receptor repertoire was used in the study to follow responses to a trivalent subunit inactivated influenza vaccine.

Per the publication, the time point label means: 45 days after influenza vaccine administration. Inclusive of the bounding cysteine and phenylalanine, the CDR3 is 15 residues long. Of the read, only the CDR3 DNA is kept; its 45 bases are in frame from base 1. CDR1 SGHAT and CDR2 FQNNGV were looked up in the germline V gene. Unmatched junction bases come to 4, with V trimmed by 1 base and J by 6 bases. The protocol used for the library was RT-PCR. TCRdb lists the instrument as Illumina HiSeq 2500. TCRdb itself trimmed the public reads at Q25 with fastp, ran MiXCR and retained productive beta chains. Each record represents a unique CDR3 protein, reported with the most common genes and DNA among its rows. For this sample the table gives more than 400,000 distinct CDR3 sequences, of which roughly 9.8% were detected only once. About 12% of the sample is in the top ten clones. Results and caveats for the whole study, not just this receptor: According to the authors, only a limited number of new T cells may be recruited by each seasonal influenza vaccination.

The chain was built from TRBV11-2 and TRBJ2-3, with 10 bases aligning to TRBD2. The TCR sequence derives from a man aged 50-59 years who received an inactivated influenza vaccine. Donor details come from another sample of the same person, matched by shared clones. Specimen: PBMCs from blood, collected 45 days after vaccination. The CDR3: CASSLGSGRSDTQYF. The DNA sequence is given as TGTGCCAGCAGCTTAGGTAGCGGGAGGTCGGATACGCAGTATTTT.